The clone carrying this TCR beta chain was seen repeatedly, ten times or more. Extraction yielded total RNA from whole blood (unfractionated). In the source study's methods: Ranging from roughly 23,224 to 700,000, TCR counts per sample had a median value of approximately 99,000. TCRdb re-called the 5' RACE reads with MiXCR, one entry per CDR3 protein. Clone size and V and J calls follow TCRdb, not the original study. The sample lists 130,000 or so distinct CDR3 sequences, roughly 4% seen once, with about 1.3% in the top ten. The sample originates from a study of human T cells and chemical hapten exposure. The V gene's germline CDR1 is SGHTA and CDR2 FQGNSA. The CDR3 sequence is 13 residues long. V gave up 5 bases and J gave up 5 bases, with 11 bases separating them.

The clonotype comes from a female donor in good health. The V gene is TRBV7-2, the J gene TRBJ2-3, with D possibly being TRBD1 (6 bases). The CDR3 nucleotides are TGTGCCAGCAGCCCCCCAGGGGAAGATACGCAGTATTTT. Protein sequence: CASSPPGEDTQYF.